This T cell receptor beta chain stems from a study of long-term antiretroviral therapy in people with HIV. Study-level information: By about a decade, the earliest samples predate the 2015 immediate-ART recommendation.

Sequencing relied on immunoSEQ assay v3.0, run at survey level. The repertoire was sequenced with immunoSEQ multiplex PCR; TCRdb's copy has only in-frame clones and lacks some. This sample has 25,000 to 35,000 clones, with 90% to 95% found just once. General observations from the study: From about 2003 to 2017, blood was obtained, possibly while participants received older ART regimens. No data were available on ART adherence, viral resistance or therapy changes. HIV repertoires spanned tighter CDR3 length ranges than controls did.

About this clone itself: Antigen unknown.

Sequenced here: unsorted PBMCs, sampled 3.1 years after starting antiretroviral therapy. This sequence originates from a man aged 18-30 years with HIV.

In DNA, the CDR3 is TGTGCCAGCAGCCCGGACGCCGAGGGCTATGGCTACACCTTC. This gives the protein CASSPDAEGYGYTF. V and J are TRBV7-6 and TRBJ1-2; D remains ambiguous. The CDR3 consists of 14 residues. The germline gives CDR1 SGHVS, CDR2 FNYEAQ. V shed 5 bases and J shed 4 bases, with 14 bases lying between them. Full variable domain (rest looked up from reference TRBV7-6 and TRBJ1-2): GAGVSQSPRYKVTKRGQDVALRCDPISGHVSLYWYRQALGQGPEFLTYFNYEAQQDKSGLPNDRFSAERPEGSISTLTIQRTEQRDSAMYRCASSPDAEGYGYTFGSGTRLTVV.